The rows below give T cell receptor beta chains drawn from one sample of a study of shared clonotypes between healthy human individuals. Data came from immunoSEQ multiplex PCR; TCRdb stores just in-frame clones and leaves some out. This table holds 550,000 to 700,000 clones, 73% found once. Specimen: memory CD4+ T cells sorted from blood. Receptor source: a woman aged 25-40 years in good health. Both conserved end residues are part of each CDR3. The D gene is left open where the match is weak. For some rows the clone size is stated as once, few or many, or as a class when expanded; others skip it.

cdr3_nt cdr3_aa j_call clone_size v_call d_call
TGTGCCAGTAGTAACCGTCGGCTGGAGCAGTACTTC CASSNRRLEQYF TRBJ2-7 - TRBV19 -
TGTGCCAGCAGCAGTCATACTAAACTAGCGGGAGCCCGAACTAGCACAGATACGCAGTATTTT CASSSHTKLAGARTSTDTQYF TRBJ2-3 - TRBV21-1 -
TGTGCCAGCTCACCGGGCCTCATTCAGTACTTC CASSPGLIQYF TRBJ2-4 few TRBV18 -
TGCGCCAGCAGCCAAGTCACAGGGTTTTACGAGCAGTACTTC CASSQVTGFYEQYF TRBJ2-7 few TRBV4-1 -
TGCAGCGTTGAAAATATAGGGGGTAACTATGGCTACACCTTC CSVENIGGNYGYTF TRBJ1-2 - TRBV29-1 -
TGTGCCAGCAGTCGAAACGACAAGCACTACGAGCAGTACTTC CASSRNDKHYEQYF TRBJ2-7 - TRBV6-5 -
TGCGCCAGCAGCCCGACAGGGACCGAAGAGACCCAGTACTTC CASSPTGTEETQYF TRBJ2-5 - TRBV5-1 TRBD1
TGCGCCAGCAGCCAACTAGCGGGGACCCAAGAGACCCAGTACTTC CASSQLAGTQETQYF TRBJ2-5 - TRBV4-1 TRBD2
TGCGCCAGCAGCTTGGCCCCGGACAGGGAAGATGGCTACACCTTC CASSLAPDREDGYTF TRBJ1-2 - TRBV5-1 TRBD1
TGTGCCAGTAGCCGGACTAGCGGGAGATACGAGCAGTACTTC CASSRTSGRYEQYF TRBJ2-7 once TRBV19 TRBD2
TGTGGCCCTCTCGGGACCACCACAGATACGCAGTATTTT CGPLGTTTDTQYF TRBJ2-3 - TRBV21-1 -
TGTGCCAGCAGGGCGGGGGACGGCTACGCTAACAATGAGCAGTTCTTC CASRAGDGYANNEQFF TRBJ2-1 - TRBV2 TRBD2
TGTGCCAGCTCACCAGGGCAGCAGACCCAGTACTTC CASSPGQQTQYF TRBJ2-5 - TRBV18 -
TGTGCCAGTAGTACCAGACTAGCGGAGTACAATGAGCAGTTCTTC CASSTRLAEYNEQFF TRBJ2-1 - TRBV19 TRBD2
TGCGCCAGCAGCTTGGGGGAAGGACCCTACAATGAGCAGTTCTTC CASSLGEGPYNEQFF TRBJ2-1 - TRBV5-1 -
TGCGCCAGCAGCTGGTCAACGGGAGTGGACACAGATACGCAGTATTTT CASSWSTGVDTDTQYF TRBJ2-3 - TRBV5-1 -
TGTGCCAGCAGCCCCACAGATTTAGGGAATCAGCCCCAGCATTTT CASSPTDLGNQPQHF TRBJ1-5 - TRBV6-6 -
TGTGCCAGCAGCTATAGGCTGATGGGGTTCGGCTACGAGCAGTACTTC CASSYRLMGFGYEQYF TRBJ2-7 once TRBV7-9 -
TGCGCCAGCAGCGATACAGGGGCAACTAATGAAAAACTGTTTTTT CASSDTGATNEKLFF TRBJ1-4 - TRBV5-1 TRBD1
TGTGCCTGGAGTAACCCCCGTATGCGGCTCAGCTCCTACAATGAGCAGTTCTTC CAWSNPRMRLSSYNEQFF TRBJ2-1 - TRBV30 -
TGTGCCAGTAGTATCAAGGGGGGGACCACTGAAGCTTTCTTT CASSIKGGTTEAFF TRBJ1-1 few TRBV19 -
TGTGCCAGCACCTTAGATGTCTCTGGAAACACCATATATTTT CASTLDVSGNTIYF TRBJ1-3 few TRBV6-6 -
TGTGCCAGCAGTCCCCAGGCCTACTACGAGCAGTACTTC CASSPQAYYEQYF TRBJ2-7 - TRBV27 -
TGTGCCAGCAGCTTAGAGGCGGTGGGGAACACTGAAGCTTTCTTT CASSLEAVGNTEAFF TRBJ1-1 - TRBV2 -
TGCGCCAACGCGGGGTTCGAGAGGAGGGGTGAGCAGTTCTTC CANAGFERRGEQFF TRBJ2-1 - TRBV4-1 -
TGTGCCAGCAGCCCCCTTAGCGATGGCTACACCTTC CASSPLSDGYTF TRBJ1-2 - TRBV7-2 -
TGCGCCAGCAGCTTAAGTAGCGGGAGCTACAATGAGCAGTTCTTC CASSLSSGSYNEQFF TRBJ2-1 - TRBV5-1 TRBD2
TGTGCCTGGAGAATTAGCGGGAGGGCCTACAATGAGCAGTTCTTC CAWRISGRAYNEQFF TRBJ2-1 - TRBV30 TRBD2
TGTGCCAGCAGCTTAGCCAAGGGCCGGGCAGAGACCCAGTACTTC CASSLAKGRAETQYF TRBJ2-5 few TRBV7-9 -
TGTGCCAGCAGCCCGACCCGACTAGCGGGTAGCACAGATACGCAGTATTTT CASSPTRLAGSTDTQYF TRBJ2-3 - TRBV7-9 TRBD2
TGTGCCAGCAGCCCCCAGAATGAGCAGTTCTTC CASSPQNEQFF TRBJ2-1 - TRBV11-2 -